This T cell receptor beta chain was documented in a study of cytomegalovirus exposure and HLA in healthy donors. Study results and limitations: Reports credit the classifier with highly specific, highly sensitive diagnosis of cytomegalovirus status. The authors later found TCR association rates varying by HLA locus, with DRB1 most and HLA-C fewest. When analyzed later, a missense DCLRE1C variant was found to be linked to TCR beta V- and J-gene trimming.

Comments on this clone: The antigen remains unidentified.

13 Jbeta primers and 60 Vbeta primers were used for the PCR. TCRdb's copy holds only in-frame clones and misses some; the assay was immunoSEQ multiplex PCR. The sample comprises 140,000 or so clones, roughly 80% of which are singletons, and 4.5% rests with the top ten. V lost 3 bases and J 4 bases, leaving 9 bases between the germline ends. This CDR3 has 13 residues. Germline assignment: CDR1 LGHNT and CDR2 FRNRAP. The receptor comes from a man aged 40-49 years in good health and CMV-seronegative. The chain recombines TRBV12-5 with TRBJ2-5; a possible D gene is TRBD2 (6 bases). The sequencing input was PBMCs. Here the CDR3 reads CASGLSGVETQYF. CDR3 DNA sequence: TGTGCTAGTGGTTTATCGGGGGTAGAGACCCAGTACTTC. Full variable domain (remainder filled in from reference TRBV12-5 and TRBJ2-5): DARVTQTPRHKVTEMGQEVTMRCQPILGHNTVFWYRQTMMQGLELLAYFRNRAPLDDSGMPKDRFSAEMPDATLATLKIQPSEPRDSAVYFCASGLSGVETQYFGPGTRLLVL.